Shown below are 14 T cell receptor beta chains from a single sample sequenced in a study of regulatory T cells in long-lasting Graves disease. As to time point: persistent/refractory GD, antithyroid drugs over 5 years with positive TRAb. PBMC-derived RNA was used for the TCR library. Arm-PCR of CDR3 regions and iRepertoire HTBI primers were the basis on which TCR beta libraries were built. TCRdb passed the multiplex PCR reads through MiXCR, listing each CDR3 protein once. The data hold roughly 500,000 distinct CDR3 sequences, with roughly a fifth observed a single time. This sample comprised peripheral blood mononuclear cells (PBMCs), obtained when the disease was refractory, from a patient treated with antithyroid drugs. The receptors were sampled from a female donor with Graves disease.

The chain joins TRBV12-3 or TRBV12-4 to TRBJ2-1; 11 bases line up with TRBD1. The trim removed 3 bases at V and 2 bases at J, leaving 0 bases unmatched. The CDR3 is 15 residues long. CDR3 protein: CASSLGQGAYNEQFF. CDR3 sequence (DNA): TGTGCCAGCAGTTTGGGACAGGGGGCCTACAATGAGCAGTTCTTC.

This clonotype was observed a few times. V and J are TRBV19 and TRBJ1-2, with TRBD1 as a possible D gene (5 bases). The CDR3 totals 14 residues. The germline V gene encodes CDR1 LNHDA and CDR2 SQIVND (reference sequence). With 3 bases removed from V and 5 bases from J, the gap between germline ends came to 13 bases. The CDR3, as DNA: TGTGCCAGTAGTATCAGAGCAGGGTCGTATGGCTACACCTTC. Residues: CASSIRAGSYGYTF.

The J gene is TRBJ1-6, the V gene TRBV12-3 or TRBV12-4, with 9 bases that match TRBD1. CDR3 length: 15 amino acids. The ends lost 5 bases at V and 7 bases at J; junction bases unmatched: 6. The CDR3 DNA is TGTGCCAGCAGTCCCAGGGACAGGGACAATTCACCCCTCCACTTT. This codes for CASSPRDRDNSPLHF.

This chain connects TRBV7-3 to TRBJ2-7; the match to TRBD2 covers 7 bases. V dropped 2 bases and J dropped 7; count of bases not matched to a gene: 11. This CDR3 is 15 amino acids long. Germline V gives CDR1 SGHTA, CDR2 FQGTGA. DNA for the CDR3: TGTGCCAGCAGCTTATACGGCGGGAGAGCGTGGGAGCAGTACTTC. It yields the protein CASSLYGGRAWEQYF. Complete variable domain (other parts from reference TRBV7-3 and TRBJ2-7): GAGVSQTPSNKVTEKGKYVELRCDPISGHTALYWYRQSLGQGPEFLIYFQGTGAADDSGLPNDRFFAVRPEGSVSTLKIQRTERGDSAVYLCASSLYGGRAWEQYFGPGTRLTVT.

The V call is TRBV7-2, the J call TRBJ2-1; 7 nucleotides line up with TRBD1. This CDR3 has 15 amino acids. The V and J ends lost 3 bases and 1 base, in that order; junction bases with no gene match: 3. Germline V gene data show CDR1 as SGHTA and CDR2 as FQGNSA. CDR3 in DNA: TGTGCCAGCAGCTTCCGGGACAGATCCTACAATGAGCAGTTCTTC. Protein: CASSFRDRSYNEQFF. The full variable domain, in which reference TRBV7-2 and TRBJ2-1 provide the parts outside the CDR3, is GAGVSQSPSNKVTEKGKDVELRCDPISGHTALYWYRQSLGQGLEFLIYFQGNSAPDKSGLPSDRFSAERTGGSVSTLTIQRTQQEDSAVYLCASSFRDRSYNEQFFGPGTRLTVL.

This clonotype was detected ten times or more. The chain carries TRBV16 and TRBJ1-1; 10 nucleotides agree with TRBD1. J lost 6 bases, V lost 3 bases, and 1 base had no gene match. The CDR3 totals 13 residues. Germline CDR1 KGHSY, CDR2 FQNENV. This CDR3 reads CASSHGTGAEAFF. CDR3 nucleotides: TGTGCCAGCAGCCACGGGACAGGGGCTGAAGCTTTCTTT.

This chain's CDR3 is CASSIDSNYGYTF. The CDR3 bases are TGTGCCAGTAGTATCGACAGTAACTATGGCTACACCTTC. The chain has TRBV19 and TRBJ1-2; a possible D gene is TRBD1 (5 bases). The CDR3 sequence is 13 residues long. The V gene lost 3 bases and the J gene lost 1 base, with 6 bases spanning the gap. CDR1 and CDR2 (germline): LNHDA, SQIVND (reference sequence).

This clonotype was seen many times. The chain joins TRBV7-2 to TRBJ2-5, with D possibly TRBD2 on 5 matching bases. V lost 5 bases and J lost 1, with 14 bases in between. This CDR3 has 15 residues. Germline CDR1 reads SGHTA; CDR2 reads FQGNSA. CDR3 protein: CASSLQAEAQETQYF. The DNA of the CDR3 is TGTGCCAGCAGCCTACAAGCGGAAGCCCAAGAGACCCAGTACTTC.

CDR3 region: CSARDPSGLQETQYF. The CDR3 DNA reads as TGCAGTGCTAGAGATCCTAGCGGGCTCCAAGAGACCCAGTACTTC. V is TRBV20-1 and J is TRBJ2-5; 8 positions match TRBD2. The V and J ends lost 0 bases and 1 base, in that order; junction bases with no gene match: 4. This CDR3 contains 15 residues. Germline CDR1 DFQATT, CDR2 SNEGSKA (reference sequence).

The chain uses TRBV19 and TRBJ1-1; TRBD1 matches 7 bases. V lost 5 bases to trimming and J lost 6 bases; unmatched junction nucleotides: 9. CDR1 is LNHDA, CDR2 SQIVND, per germline (reference sequence). The CDR3 length is 14 residues. The CDR3 is CASSPTGWASEAFF. CDR3 sequence (DNA): TGTGCCAGTAGTCCGACAGGGTGGGCTTCTGAAGCTTTCTTT. The whole variable domain, filled in from reference TRBV19 and TRBJ1-1, reads DGGITQSPKYLFRKEGQNVTLSCEQNLNHDAMYWYRQDPGQGLRLIYYSQIVNDFQKGDIAEGYSVSREKKESFPLTVTSAQKNPTAFYLCASSPTGWASEAFFGQGTRLTVV.

This clonotype has more than one count but fewer than ten. V gene TRBV6-2 or TRBV6-3 combines with J gene TRBJ1-2; the match to TRBD1 covers 7 bases. Germline-derived CDR1 and CDR2 are MNHEY and SVGEGT. The CDR3 is 15 residues long. J lost 5 bases, V lost 5 bases, and 11 bases had no gene match. CDR3 sequence reads: CASSTPDRPKYGYTF. The CDR3 DNA reads TGTGCCAGCAGTACCCCGGACAGGCCGAAATATGGCTACACCTTC.

This clonotype showed up just a few times. The rearrangement uses TRBV5-1 and TRBJ1-5; D is undetermined. The V gene lost 0 bases and the J gene lost 0 bases, with 10 bases spanning the gap. This CDR3 has 16 amino acids. Germline V lookup: CDR1 SGHRS, CDR2 YFSETQ. In DNA, the CDR3 is TGCGCCAGCAGCTTGGATGCGGGTTATAGCAATCAGCCCCAGCATTTT. As protein: CASSLDAGYSNQPQHF.

This clonotype was counted ten times or more. The rearrangement uses TRBV28 and TRBJ2-7; TRBD2 agrees at 9 bases. This CDR3 contains 15 residues. J gave up 0 bases and V 7 bases, and 7 bases lay outside the gene matches. From germline, CDR1 is MDHEN and CDR2 SYDVKM. The CDR3 coding sequence is TGTGCCAGCACGACGGCTAGCGGGAACTCCTACGAGCAGTACTTC. It specifies CASTTASGNSYEQYF.

This chain connects TRBV5-1 to TRBJ2-1; 9 bases match TRBD2. The trim removed 3 bases at V and 4 bases at J, leaving 8 bases unmatched. This CDR3 spans 16 amino acids. CDR1 is SGHRS, CDR2 YFSETQ, per germline. CDR3 residues: CASSWEATSGYNEQFF. The CDR3 region has the DNA TGCGCCAGCAGCTGGGAAGCGACTAGCGGTTACAATGAGCAGTTCTTC.